This T cell receptor (beta chain) was documented in a study of T cells expressing NK-cell markers. This CDR3 has 13 residues. Germline CDR1 SGHTA, CDR2 FQGNSA. TCRdb re-called the 5' RACE reads and shows each CDR3 protein once, DNA omitted. Its table records 350,000 to 500,000 distinct CDR3 sequences. This chain connects TRBV7-2 to TRBJ1-2; TCRdb lists TRBD1, though no DNA is available to test this call. This sequence was found in a woman aged 18 to 75 in good health. The source material was blood T cells: a sorted CD56 or NKG2C T cell subset, CD4+ or CD8+ T cells, or bulk PBMC T cells (not recorded which). CDR3 region: CASSSLKGTGYTF. Using reference TRBV7-2 and TRBJ1-2 for the parts outside the CDR3, the full variable domain is GAGVSQSPSNKVTEKGKDVELRCDPISGHTALYWYRQSLGQGLEFLIYFQGNSAPDKSGLPSDRFSAERTGGSVSTLTIQRTQQEDSAVYLCASSSLKGTGYTFGSGTRLTVV.